This T cell receptor (beta chain) was identified during a study of blood T cell repertoires in COVID-19 (dated by TCRdb to 2020 to 2021). Looking at the study overall: Collaborator samples came from the United States, Italy and Spain and covered acute and convalescent phases of COVID-19. The prospective study material was composed of cDNA or gDNA derived from T cells, B-cell-depleted T cells, or PBMCs. Subjects who had been exposed to COVID-19, were actively infected with it, or had recovered from it provided the deeply sampled blood TCRbeta repertoires that made up the dataset. A freely available public database, intended as a resource for researchers studying the immune response to SARS-CoV-2, is where the repertoires were released. Samples were obtained from the ongoing ImmuneRACE study (first 160 participants) and from approximately 1,200 subjects provided by 6 global collaborators. A de-identified subject ID, COVID-19 status, age in years and sex were almost always included in the sample metadata. Where available, HLA class I and class II types were obtained from metadata supplied by the sample provider rather than from assay-based typing.

The CDR3 holds 14 amino acids from the cysteine to the phenylalanine. The DNA shown is the 42-base CDR3, in frame from base 1. V lost 5 bases and J lost 4 bases; the stretch between them is 14 bases long. CDR1 and CDR2, looked up from the germline V gene, are SGHTA and FQGNSA. TCRbeta CDR3 regions were amplified from genomic DNA by means of the immunoSEQ Assay, a bias-controlled multiplex PCR. Under the source paper's analysis protocol: The number of nucleated cells in each sample was estimated from the amplification of reference gene primers within the assay. Sequence reads were collapsed and filtered to measure the absolute abundance of every unique TCRbeta CDR3 rearrangement. For each sample, productive Simpson clonality was calculated as the square root of Simpson's diversity index over productive rearrangements. This is the immuneACCESS table as TCRdb keeps it, with only in-frame sequences that have V and J called. A part of the clones is gone; compared with another copy, unresolved V genes explain less than half, and the rest is unexplained. V, J and clone size were drawn from that table, and D and trimming were deduced from the DNA. The sample records 250,000 to 300,000 clones, approximately 81% of which are singletons. 4.2% of the sample is in the top ten clones.

Results the study describes overall, beyond this receptor: Clinical and demographic metadata were provided uncurated, with the amount varying by source and participant.

A word on this clone: What this receptor recognizes is not known. Per-base qualities were not stored, and no clone one base away is much larger.

The collaborating institutions used their own protocols to collect whole blood in K2EDTA tubes. For TCRbeta analysis, collaborators shipped samples in one of three forms: frozen whole blood, isolated PBMCs, or DNA extracted from either of those sample types. The sequenced material came from peripheral blood. Recombination joined TRBV7-2 with TRBJ1-2; there is no confident call for the D gene. This clonotype originated in a man in his sixties with acute or convalescent COVID-19. CDR3 reads: CASSLDGLTYGYTF. The nucleotides read TGTGCCAGCAGCCTAGACGGACTCACCTATGGCTACACCTTC.